This is a list of T cell receptor beta chains from one sample in a study of CD8+ T cells in alopecia areata. TCRdb's table, derived via immunoSEQ multiplex PCR, lists solely in-frame clones and lacks some. Of roughly 100,000 clones in the sample, 85% to 90% were seen once. Sample: CD8+ T cells sorted from blood, taken at approximately week 30, from a patient treated with tofacitinib. These receptors all come from a human donor with alopecia areata. CDR3s include the opening cysteine and the closing phenylalanine or tryptophan. The D gene is left open where the match is weak. Expanded clones are given a class, and other clones once, few, many or no size at all.

j_call	v_call	d_call	clone_size	cdr3_aa	cdr3_nt
TRBJ2-1	TRBV5-1	-	-	CASSLQGGYNEQFF	TGCGCCAGCAGCTTGCAGGGGGGCTACAATGAGCAGTTCTTC
TRBJ2-7	TRBV4-1	TRBD2	-	CASSQRGLADYEQYF	TGCGCCAGCAGCCAAAGGGGACTAGCGGACTACGAGCAGTACTTC
TRBJ2-1	TRBV29-1	-	-	CSAVGNREQFF	TGCAGCGCAGTCGGAAACAGGGAGCAGTTCTTC
TRBJ2-7	TRBV15	-	-	CATSRGASYEQYF	TGTGCCACCAGCCGGGGAGCTTCCTACGAGCAGTACTTC
TRBJ2-1	TRBV7-6	-	medium-sized	CASSLFQREQFF	TGTGCCAGCAGCTTATTCCAACGAGAGCAGTTCTTC
TRBJ2-7	TRBV6-6	-	medium-sized	CASGQGIEQYF	TGTGCCAGCGGGCAGGGTATCGAGCAGTACTTC
TRBJ1-2	TRBV23-1	-	-	CASSQSRGQTGGYGYTF	TGCGCCAGCAGTCAATCTCGTGGGCAGACCGGGGGCTATGGCTACACCTTC
TRBJ2-3	TRBV27	TRBD2	once	CASTPGVAGGSDTQYF	TGTGCCAGCACCCCGGGGGTAGCGGGGGGATCTGATACGCAGTATTTT
TRBJ1-2	TRBV27	TRBD1	once	CASRPKPGQSYGYTF	TGTGCCAGCAGACCTAAACCGGGACAGAGCTATGGCTACACCTTC
TRBJ2-1	TRBV6-1	TRBD1	-	CASSTGQGAYNEQFF	TGTGCCAGCAGTACGGGACAGGGCGCCTACAATGAGCAGTTCTTC
TRBJ1-1	TRBV11-2	-	-	CASSLGGDTEAFF	TGTGCCAGCAGCTTAGGTGGGGACACTGAAGCTTTCTTT
TRBJ2-1	TRBV5-4	-	-	CASSLEPDNEQFF	TGTGCCAGCAGCTTGGAGCCAGACAATGAGCAGTTCTTC
TRBJ2-1	TRBV7-2	TRBD1	-	CASSSGTGGSYEQFF	TGTGCCAGCAGCTCAGGGACAGGGGGGAGCTATGAGCAGTTCTTC
TRBJ2-7	TRBV4-2	TRBD2	-	CASSQDGGVQYF	TGTGCCAGCAGCCAAGACGGGGGGGTGCAGTACTTC
TRBJ2-1	TRBV7-9	TRBD2	once	CASSPRTSGGPGSYNEQFF	TGTGCCAGCAGCCCTAGGACTAGCGGGGGCCCGGGCTCCTACAATGAGCAGTTCTTC
TRBJ2-7	TRBV6-6	TRBD2	-	CATEGLAGPYEQYF	TGTGCCACCGAGGGACTAGCGGGACCCTACGAGCAGTACTTC
TRBJ1-3	TRBV27	-	once	CASSLSGTVGDTIYF	TGTGCCAGCAGTTTATCCGGGACGGTAGGAGACACCATATATTTT
TRBJ1-1	TRBV5-1	-	-	CASSLENPGTEAFF	TGCGCCAGCAGCTTGGAGAACCCGGGCACTGAAGCTTTCTTT
TRBJ2-5	TRBV14	-	-	CASSQDTHGAGTQYF	TGTGCCAGCAGCCAAGATACTCACGGGGCCGGGACCCAGTACTTC
TRBJ2-7	TRBV27	-	-	CASSPVRGSYEQYF	TGTGCCAGCAGCCCGGTTAGGGGGTCCTACGAGCAGTACTTC
TRBJ1-1	TRBV5-6	-	-	CASSKNGETEAFF	TGTGCCAGCAGTAAGAATGGGGAAACTGAAGCTTTCTTT
TRBJ1-4	TRBV6-5	TRBD1	-	CASSPRGTGYEKLFF	TGTGCCAGCAGTCCCAGGGGGACGGGTTATGAAAAACTGTTTTTT
TRBJ2-7	TRBV28	-	-	CASSLSLAGVGDDEQYF	TGTGCCAGCAGTTTATCGCTAGCAGGGGTAGGGGATGACGAGCAGTACTTC
TRBJ1-2	TRBV5-1	-	-	CASSSPSANYGYTF	TGCGCCAGCAGCTCGCCGTCAGCTAACTATGGCTACACCTTC
TRBJ1-5	TRBV4-1	-	once	CASSQDDGGFGGNQPQHF	TGCGCCAGCAGCCAAGATGACGGGGGGTTTGGGGGCAATCAGCCCCAGCATTTT
TRBJ1-2	TRBV27	TRBD1	-	CASTPFTGTGNVYGYTF	TGTGCCAGCACCCCCTTTACCGGGACAGGGAACGTCTATGGCTACACCTTC
TRBJ2-7	TRBV5-1	-	-	CASSLDLSYEQYF	TGCGCCAGCAGCTTAGACTTATCCTACGAGCAGTACTTC
TRBJ1-3	TRBV29-1	-	-	CSVEIGTGNTIYF	TGCAGCGTTGAAATCGGGACAGGAAACACCATATATTTT
TRBJ2-7	TRBV14	-	-	CASSQGAPNYEQYF	TGTGCCAGCAGCCAAGGCGCGCCCAATTACGAGCAGTACTTC
TRBJ2-3	TRBV15	-	-	CATSRDPLSSYTDTQYF	TGTGCCACCAGCAGAGATCCGTTATCCAGCTACACAGATACGCAGTATTTT
TRBJ2-2	TRBV27	-	-	CASSITYTGELFF	TGTGCCAGCAGTATAACGTACACCGGGGAGCTGTTTTTT
TRBJ2-7	TRBV11-2	-	-	CASRSGESYEQYF	TGTGCCAGCAGGTCCGGGGAGTCATACGAGCAGTACTTC
TRBJ2-7	TRBV14	-	-	CASSQLEVKIYEQYF	TGTGCCAGCAGCCAACTCGAAGTTAAGATCTACGAGCAGTACTTC
TRBJ2-1	TRBV30	TRBD1	-	CAWSPPDRPRNEQFF	TGTGCCTGGAGCCCGCCGGACAGGCCCCGGAATGAGCAGTTCTTC
TRBJ2-1	TRBV29-1	-	once	CSVELVRDEQFF	TGCAGCGTTGAACTAGTCAGGGATGAGCAGTTCTTC
TRBJ2-5	TRBV7-9	-	-	CASSRGVGETQYF	TGTGCCAGCAGCCGAGGGGTTGGAGAGACCCAGTACTTC
TRBJ2-1	TRBV30	TRBD2	-	CAWNLGTSGSNEQFF	TGTGCCTGGAACCTGGGAACTAGCGGGAGCAATGAGCAGTTCTTC
TRBJ2-7	TRBV7-8	TRBD1	-	CASSLSRGQGYYEQYF	TGTGCCAGCAGCTTAAGCCGGGGACAGGGCTACTACGAGCAGTACTTC
TRBJ2-1	TRBV10-3	-	-	CAISVTEYNEQFF	TGTGCCATCAGTGTTACGGAGTACAATGAGCAGTTCTTC
TRBJ1-3	TRBV7-9	-	-	CASSGDGGNTIYF	TGTGCCAGCAGCGGGGACGGTGGAAACACCATATATTTT
TRBJ2-7	TRBV10-3	-	once	CAISESTEVSYEQYF	TGTGCCATCAGTGAGTCCACCGAAGTTTCCTACGAGCAGTACTTC
TRBJ1-2	TRBV5-1	-	-	CASSWEGPLNYGYTF	TGCGCCAGCAGCTGGGAGGGACCGCTAAACTATGGCTACACCTTC
TRBJ1-2	TRBV9	-	-	CASSAPPGTNNYGYTF	TGTGCCAGCAGCGCGCCCCCCGGGACAAATAACTATGGCTACACCTTC
TRBJ2-7	TRBV6-1	-	-	CASSGGVYEQYF	TGTGCCAGCAGCGGGGGCGTCTACGAGCAGTACTTC
TRBJ2-1	TRBV5-4	-	-	CASSLGNEQFF	TGTGCCAGCAGCCTAGGGAATGAGCAGTTCTTC
TRBJ2-5	TRBV29-1	TRBD2	few	CSVEGEKPTSARRDREETQYF	TGCAGCGTTGAAGGAGAAAAGCCGACTAGCGCCAGGAGAGATAGAGAAGAGACCCAGTACTTC
TRBJ1-5	TRBV6-4	-	few	CASSDSTNQPQHF	TGTGCCAGCAGTGACAGTACTAATCAGCCCCAGCATTTT
TRBJ2-1	TRBV14	-	-	CASSQQGSPYNEQFF	TGTGCCAGCAGCCAGCAGGGCTCACCCTACAATGAGCAGTTCTTC